This passage covers 15 T cell receptor beta chains from one sample sequenced in a study of PD-1 blockade in classical Hodgkin lymphoma. Relapse after autologous stem cell transplantation occurred in every patient, and brentuximab vedotin exposure varied. Method: immunoSEQ multiplex PCR; TCRdb's copy keeps in-frame clones and lacks some. This repertoire shows approximately 20,000 clones, 80% found once; its top ten account for about 17%. The specimen was peripheral blood mononuclear cells (PBMCs), collected before the second cycle of nivolumab. These receptors were obtained from a human donor with classical Hodgkin lymphoma.

The J gene is TRBJ2-1, the V gene TRBV5-1; TRBD1 matches at 10 bases. V trimming: 1 base; J trimming: 14 bases; junction bases outside the gene matches: 3. Germline CDR1 reads SGHRS; CDR2 reads YFSETQ. The CDR3 runs 12 residues. This CDR3 reads CASSLTGTGEFF. CDR3 bases: TGCGCCAGCAGCTTGACCGGGACAGGGGAGTTCTTC.

The chain links TRBV20-1 to TRBJ1-4; no clear D gene. From germline, CDR1 is DFQATT and CDR2 SNEGSKA (reference sequence). V lost 3 bases, J lost 8 bases, and 7 bases lay in between. CDR3 length: 11 amino acids. This CDR3 reads CSARSGEKLFF. Written as DNA, the CDR3 is TGCAGTGCTAGGTCCGGGGAAAAACTGTTTTTT.

The V call is TRBV19, the J call TRBJ2-2; possible D gene TRBD2, 6 bases. Germline V CDR1 and CDR2: LNHDA, SQIVND (reference sequence). This CDR3 has 16 amino acids. V was shortened by 3 bases and J by 0 bases, with 11 bases between the two germline ends. The CDR3 nucleotides are TGTGCCAGTAGTATTTTACTAGCTGCGAACACCGGGGAGCTGTTTTTT. Translated: CASSILLAANTGELFF.

V gene TRBV19 combines with J gene TRBJ2-2; TRBD2 aligns across 7 bases. Trimming took 3 bases from V and 4 from J; bases not matched to a gene: 8. Germline V gene lookup returns CDR1 LNHDA and CDR2 SQIVND (reference sequence). This CDR3 contains 16 residues. The CDR3 region is CASSIRAGVSTGELFF. The CDR3 nucleotides read TGTGCCAGTAGTATTAGGGCGGGAGTAAGCACCGGGGAGCTGTTTTTT.

This rearrangement joins TRBV28 to TRBJ2-7; 12 bases align to TRBD2. After removal of 6 bases from V and 5 bases from J, the junction contained 8 bases not matched to a gene. CDR1 and CDR2 from the germline V gene are MDHEN and SYDVKM. The CDR3 has 15 residues. The chain's CDR3 is CASRTSGGVVHEQYF. The CDR3 nucleotides are TGTGCCAGCAGGACTAGCGGGGGCGTAGTCCACGAGCAGTACTTC.

The chain couples TRBV7-6 to TRBJ2-5; the match to TRBD2 covers 11 bases. CDR3 size: 16 residues. V gave up 4 bases and J gave up 2 bases; unmatched junction bases: 6. The germline CDR1 and CDR2 sequences are SGHVS and FNYEAQ. CDR3 nucleotide sequence: TGTGCCAGCAGCTCCTTAGCGGGAGGGGCACAAGAGACCCAGTACTTC. Its protein product is CASSSLAGGAQETQYF.

The chain uses TRBV19 and TRBJ1-1; 10 nucleotides match TRBD1. The CDR3 is 15 residues long. Trimming took 5 bases from V and 4 from J; bases not matched to a gene: 7. CDR1 is LNHDA and CDR2 is SQIVND in the germline V gene (reference sequence). The CDR3 nucleotides read TGTGCCAGTAGTGACTCCGACAGGGGGCTCACTGAAGCTTTCTTT. Residues: CASSDSDRGLTEAFF.

This rearrangement joins TRBV27 to TRBJ2-7; D is undetermined. CDR1 is MNHEY, CDR2 SMNVEV, per germline (reference sequence). CDR3 length: 13 amino acids. Trimming cost V 6 bases and J 3 bases, with 12 bases left between them. CDR3 nucleotide sequence: TGTGCCAGCAGAAGGACGAAAAACTACGAGCAGTACTTC. Translating gives CASRRTKNYEQYF.

This clone has a handful of counts. The rearrangement uses TRBV19 and TRBJ2-7; D might be TRBD2 (5 bases). The CDR3 extends over 14 amino acids. Per germline, CDR1 LNHDA and CDR2 SQIVND (reference sequence). V was trimmed by 5 bases and J by 1 base, leaving 12 bases between them. The CDR3 protein is CASSPGLKSYEQYF. For the CDR3, the DNA is TGTGCCAGTAGTCCCGGACTGAAATCCTACGAGCAGTACTTC.

The J gene is TRBJ2-5, the V gene TRBV7-9; no clear D. The CDR3 loop spans 14 amino acids. V dropped 3 bases and J dropped 1 base, with 9 bases sitting between them. Germline-derived CDR1 and CDR2 are SEHNR and FQNEAQ (reference sequence). In DNA, the CDR3 is TGTGCCAGCAGCTTGGGGTACCTCCAAGAGACCCAGTACTTC. It is translated as CASSLGYLQETQYF.

This clone is labeled as medium-sized. The genes are TRBV4-2 and TRBJ2-7, with 7 bases aligning to TRBD1. This CDR3 has 14 residues. The germline V gene has CDR1 LGHNA and CDR2 YNFKEQ. V gave up 3 bases and J gave up 7 bases; unmatched junction bases: 9. CDR3 protein: CASSQRGLVGEQYF. The CDR3 nucleotides read TGTGCCAGCAGCCAGAGGGGGCTAGTGGGGGAGCAGTACTTC.

This chain uses TRBV7-9 with TRBJ2-2; the D is unclear. V was clipped by 9 bases and J by 6 bases, with 8 bases between them. The CDR3 has 11 residues. From germline, CDR1 is SEHNR and CDR2 FQNEAQ (reference sequence). The CDR3 DNA reads TGTGCCAGTAAGTTAGCCGGGGAGCTGTTTTTT. Encoded protein: CASKLAGELFF.

The V and J genes are TRBV20-1 and TRBJ2-1; 10 bases map to TRBD2. Germline CDR1 reads DFQATT; CDR2 reads SNEGSKA (reference sequence). The CDR3 loop spans 11 amino acids. V shed 8 bases, J shed 10 bases, and the junction held 5 bases outside the gene matches. CDR3 bases: TGCAGTAGCGGGAGGGCCCAGGAGCAGTTCTTC. Amino acids: CSSGRAQEQFF.

V gene TRBV19 combines with J gene TRBJ1-1; a possible D gene is TRBD1 (6 bases). This CDR3 has 13 residues. Germline V CDR1 and CDR2: LNHDA, SQIVND (reference sequence). V was clipped by 6 bases and J by 6 bases, with 14 bases between them. CDR3 loop: CASRTTGAAEAFF. The CDR3 DNA follows: TGTGCCAGTAGAACCACGGGGGCCGCTGAAGCTTTCTTT.

This clone was found once. The rearrangement joins TRBV7-2 to TRBJ2-7, with no clear D. The CDR3 length is 13 residues. V lost 1 base to trimming and J lost 2 bases, with 6 bases between them. Germline CDR1 is SGHTA and CDR2 is FQGNSA. The CDR3 sequence: CASSLGEPYEQYF. CDR3 nucleotides: TGTGCCAGCAGCTTAGGGGAACCCTACGAGCAGTACTTC.